Presented here are 30 T cell receptor beta chains from one specimen sequenced in a study of blood T cells in healthy people across ages. A sample-barcoded 5' primer and a J-beta primer mix were used in a second PCR of roughly 7 to 11 cycles. TCRdb redid the calling of the 5' RACE reads with MiXCR, one entry per CDR3 protein. This sample has about 1.8 million distinct CDR3 sequences, with 40% to 55% found just once. The sequenced material came from blood. Receptors originate from a woman aged 40 to 55 in good health.

This clonotype showed up many times. A much larger clone lies one base from this, so it may be a read error. The chain has TRBV10-2 and TRBJ2-5; D is possibly TRBD2 (5 bases). Germline V lookup: CDR1 WSHSY, CDR2 SAAADI. Trimming left V 6 bases short and J 11 bases short, with 16 bases between. This CDR3 contains 12 residues. CDR3 nucleotide sequence: TGCGCCAGCAGCCAACTAGTTTTTGAGCAGTACTTC. The encoded protein is CASSQLVFEQYF.

CDR3 region: CASSLTGRGRLIDEQFF. The CDR3 DNA sequence: TGTGCCAGCAGCTTAACTGGGCGTGGACGCCTGATCGATGAGCAGTTCTTC. The chain joins TRBV7-9 to TRBJ2-1, with D unresolved. In germline, CDR1 is SEHNR, CDR2 FQNEAQ (reference sequence). CDR3 size: 17 residues. Trimming took 2 bases from V and 8 from J, leaving 22 bases between them.

Concerning this clonotype: Its ends do not fully match the called genes, so a read error is possible. This chain connects TRBV4-2 to TRBJ2-1, with 10 bases identical to TRBD2. The CDR3 covers 19 residues. CDR1 and CDR2 (germline): LGHNA, YNFKEQ. As DNA, the CDR3 is TGTGCCAGCGGCCAAGATGGGAATCCTAGCGGGGGAACCTACAATGAGCAGTTCTTC. Translation: CASGQDGNPSGGTYNEQFF.

The chain carries TRBV18 and TRBJ2-3, with 8 bases that match TRBD1. The germline gives CDR1 KGHSH, CDR2 LQKENI. V lost 3 bases and J lost 1; bases outside the gene matches: 12. The CDR3 is 18 residues long. Here the CDR3 reads CASSPVLRTGQGTDTQYF. The CDR3 DNA is TGTGCCAGCTCACCTGTACTCCGGACAGGGCAAGGCACAGATACGCAGTATTTT. The full variable domain, its missing parts supplied by reference TRBV18 and TRBJ2-3, is NAGVMQNPRHLVRRRGQEARLRCSPMKGHSHVYWYRQLPEEGLKFMVYLQKENIIDESGMPKERFSAEFPKEGPSILRIQQVVRGDSAAYFCASSPVLRTGQGTDTQYFGPGTRLTVL.

This chain uses TRBV10-2 with TRBJ2-7; D possibly uses TRBD1 or TRBD2 (5 bases each). There are 14 residues in the CDR3. CDR1 WSHSY and CDR2 SAAADI come from the germline V gene. Trimming stripped 1 base from V and 2 bases from J, with 9 bases between. The CDR3, as DNA: TGCGCCAGCAGTGAGTGGGACGCAGCCTACGAGCAGTACTTC. The encoded protein is CASSEWDAAYEQYF.

J is TRBJ2-1 and V is TRBV24-1, with D perhaps TRBD1 (5 bases). The ends were cut back, 7 bases at V and 4 bases at J, with 10 bases in the middle. The germline V gene encodes CDR1 KGHDR and CDR2 SFDVKD. The CDR3 loop spans 13 amino acids. The CDR3 region is CATRATGYNEQFF. As DNA, the CDR3 is TGTGCCACCAGAGCCACAGGATACAATGAGCAGTTCTTC.

V usage is TRBV12-3 or TRBV12-4 and J usage is TRBJ2-1, with D unclear. The CDR3 is made up of 11 amino acids. Trimming took 3 bases from V and 9 from J, leaving 6 bases between them. The CDR3 DNA is TGTGCCAGCAGTTTTGAGAGTGAGCAGTTCTTC. Translating it yields CASSFESEQFF.

The chain links TRBV7-2 to TRBJ2-5, with a possible D match to TRBD1 (5 bases). CDR3 length: 16 amino acids. CDR1 and CDR2 from the germline V gene are SGHTA and FQGNSA. V lost 5 bases, J lost 1 base, and 17 bases lay in between. CDR3 nucleotides: TGTGCCAGCAGCGCCATTCTCCAGGGAACCCAAGAGACCCAGTACTTC. Its protein is CASSAILQGTQETQYF.

The V gene is TRBV7-2, the J gene TRBJ1-4, with a tentative D call TRBD1 (5 bases). Trimming took off 5 bases at V and 4 bases at J, with 14 bases between the two ends. Germline V CDR1 and CDR2: SGHTA, FQGNSA. CDR3 size: 15 residues. CDR3 sequence reads: CASSTMGQINEKLFF. The CDR3 DNA reads as TGTGCCAGCAGCACCATGGGGCAGATTAATGAAAAACTGTTTTTT.

J is TRBJ2-3 and V is TRBV28; D gene uncertain. V was clipped by 4 bases and J by 1 base, with 12 bases between them. The germline V gene encodes CDR1 MDHEN and CDR2 SYDVKM. This CDR3 contains 15 residues. CDR3 coding DNA: TGTGCCAGCAGTTGGCCCCTAAGTGGCACAGATACGCAGTATTTT. Its protein is CASSWPLSGTDTQYF.

This clonotype appeared once. The rearrangement links TRBV20-1 to TRBJ2-3, with D possibly matching TRBD2 (6 bases). The germline V gene encodes CDR1 DFQATT and CDR2 SNEGSKA (reference sequence). V lost 3 bases to trimming and J lost 0 bases, with 10 bases between them. The CDR3 runs to 14 residues. The CDR3 spells CSAREAGSTDTQYF. The CDR3 DNA follows: TGCAGTGCTAGGGAGGCGGGAAGCACAGATACGCAGTATTTT.

The genes are TRBV6-1 and TRBJ2-1; D might be TRBD2 (7 bases). Looked up from germline, CDR1 is MNHNS and CDR2 is SASEGT. The CDR3 consists of 14 residues. V dropped 10 bases and J dropped 7 bases, with 20 bases sitting between them. This CDR3 is CAILLMGGANEQFF. In DNA form, the CDR3 reads TGTGCCATCCTGTTAATGGGGGGGGCAAATGAGCAGTTCTTC.

V gene TRBV28 combines with J gene TRBJ2-3; 7 bases line up with TRBD2. V shed 2 bases and J 0 bases; nucleotides not matched to a gene: 8. The CDR3 totals 17 residues. Germline loops: CDR1 MDHEN, CDR2 SYDVKM. The CDR3 region is CASSLHKRGSSTDTQYF. In DNA form, the CDR3 reads TGTGCCAGCAGTTTACACAAGCGGGGATCTAGCACAGATACGCAGTATTTT.

As to this clonotype: Just one base apart from a much larger clone, this may be a read error. The V gene is TRBV7-9, the J gene TRBJ1-2; D is ambiguous. Germline V gene lookup returns CDR1 SEHNR and CDR2 FQNEAQ (reference sequence). The CDR3 length is 16 residues. V was pared by 1 base and J by 3 bases, with 15 bases between. Here the CDR3 DNA reads TGTGCCAGCAGCTTAGGCGGTGAAGGACGAGACTATGGCTACACCTTC. This sequence encodes CASSLGGEGRDYGYTF.

The chain employs TRBV29-1 and TRBJ2-4; no definite D call. The J call may be in error: the DNA end matches TRBJ2-5 better. The CDR3 spans 11 residues. Germline V gene data show CDR1 as SQVTM and CDR2 as ANQGSEA. CDR3 bases: TGCAGCGTTGATGGGTGGGAGACCCAGTACTTC. This codes for CSVDGWETQYF.

The gene calls are TRBV29-1 and TRBJ2-7; TRBD2 matches 10 bases. J lost 3 bases, V lost 0 bases, and 5 bases had no gene match. Germline CDR1 reads SQVTM; CDR2 reads ANQGSEA. The CDR3 has 15 amino acids. The CDR3 is CSVEDSSGGNYEQYF. CDR3 nucleotide sequence: TGCAGCGTTGAAGACTCTAGCGGGGGAAACTACGAGCAGTACTTC.

The rearrangement links TRBV29-1 to TRBJ1-5; D is perhaps TRBD1 (5 bases). With 0 bases removed from V and 10 bases from J, the gap between germline ends came to 13 bases. The CDR3 runs 13 residues. Germline V CDR1 and CDR2: SQVTM, ANQGSEA. The CDR3 coding sequence is TGCAGCGTTGAAGATGGGCAGGGTGATCCCCAGCATTTT. This sequence encodes CSVEDGQGDPQHF.

The chain uses TRBV12-3 or TRBV12-4 and TRBJ2-5; D uncertain. CDR3 length equals 14 residues. Trimming stripped 2 bases from V and 1 base from J, with 8 bases between. The CDR3 loop reads CASSLISTQETQYF. The CDR3 DNA reads TGTGCCAGCAGTTTAATTTCCACCCAAGAGACCCAGTACTTC.

The J gene is TRBJ1-2, the V gene TRBV18; tentatively, D is TRBD1 (5 bases). V was pared by 3 bases and J by 8 bases, with 16 bases between. Germline assignment: CDR1 KGHSH and CDR2 LQKENI. The CDR3 is 14 residues long. The CDR3 sequence is CASSPSEAGVGYTF. The CDR3, as DNA: TGTGCCAGCTCACCCTCCGAAGCGGGGGTGGGCTACACCTTC.

The chain joins TRBV6-5 to TRBJ2-5; the match to TRBD2 covers 9 bases. Looked up from germline, CDR1 is MNHEY and CDR2 is SVGAGI. Trimming cost V 7 bases and J 3 bases; bases outside gene matches: 6. This CDR3 contains 14 residues. The chain's CDR3 is CASKKVAGEETQYF. CDR3 nucleotide sequence: TGTGCCAGCAAAAAGGTAGCGGGGGAAGAGACCCAGTACTTC.

The CDR3 DNA reads TGTGCCAGCAGTTTTGAGGCAGCGAGCACAGATACGCAGTATTTT. It specifies CASSFEAASTDTQYF. V is TRBV27 and J is TRBJ2-3; D remains unclear. The germline CDR1 and CDR2 sequences are MNHEY and SMNVEV (reference sequence). V was trimmed by 3 bases and J by 0 bases, leaving 10 bases between them. The CDR3 has 15 amino acids.

V and J are TRBV4-2 and TRBJ1-2, with 10 bases aligning to TRBD1. Germline CDR1 LGHNA, CDR2 YNFKEQ. J lost 4 bases, V lost 1 base, and 6 bases had no gene match. The CDR3 runs 16 residues. CDR3 nucleotide sequence: TGTGCCAGCAGCCAAGCCGGGACAGGGGACGGCTATGGCTACACCTTC. This translates into CASSQAGTGDGYGYTF.

This chain joins TRBV4-1 and TRBJ2-1; no clear D. Trimming stripped 0 bases from V and 12 bases from J, with 12 bases between. The CDR3 is 13 amino acids. Germline V gives CDR1 MGHRA, CDR2 YSYEKL. This chain's CDR3 is CASSQDMGLGQFF. The CDR3 coding sequence is TGCGCCAGCAGCCAAGATATGGGTCTGGGGCAGTTCTTC.

The J gene is TRBJ2-5, the V gene TRBV12-3 or TRBV12-4; D is ambiguous. The length of the CDR3 is 14 residues. V was clipped by 8 bases and J by 3 bases, with 16 bases between them. The CDR3: CASSLSLSEETQYF. DNA of the CDR3: TGTGCCAGCTCGTTATCACTATCGGAAGAGACCCAGTACTTC.

The rearrangement links TRBV27 to TRBJ2-1; the match to TRBD1 covers 8 bases. With 3 bases clipped from V and 8 bases from J, the junction kept 12 bases outside the gene matches. Looked up from germline, CDR1 is MNHEY and CDR2 is SMNVEV (reference sequence). This CDR3 comprises 16 residues. The CDR3 DNA reads TGTGCCAGCAGTTTTTCAGGGGGCAATGTCGACTATGAGCAGTTCTTC. Its protein is CASSFSGGNVDYEQFF.

This clonotype has a handful of counts. The chain carries TRBV14 and TRBJ2-5; either TRBD1 or TRBD2 may fit D (5 bases each). This CDR3 has 16 amino acids. The V gene's germline CDR1 is SGHDN and CDR2 FVKESK. With 2 bases removed from V and 2 bases from J, the gap between germline ends came to 15 bases. For the CDR3, the DNA is TGTGCCAGCAGCCAAATCGGGGCAGGGTATCAAGAGACCCAGTACTTC. It specifies CASSQIGAGYQETQYF.

The chain couples TRBV6-5 to TRBJ2-2; TRBD1 might be the D (6 bases). The CDR3 is 14 amino acids. The V end lost 7 bases, the J end lost 0 bases, and 9 bases lay between the germline ends. Per the germline V gene, CDR1 is MNHEY and CDR2 is SVGAGI. CDR3 DNA: TGTGCCAGCAAAACAGGGACGAACACCGGGGAGCTGTTTTTT. Amino acids: CASKTGTNTGELFF.

The gene calls are TRBV4-1 and TRBJ2-1, with 10 bases identical to TRBD2. V dropped 1 base and J dropped 4; count of bases not matched to a gene: 7. CDR3 length: 17 amino acids. The germline CDR1 and CDR2 sequences are MGHRA and YSYEKL. This CDR3 reads CASSQALSGGPYNEQFF. The CDR3 nucleotides read TGCGCCAGCAGCCAAGCCCTTAGCGGGGGGCCTTACAATGAGCAGTTCTTC.

The V call is TRBV11-2, the J call TRBJ2-1; D is perhaps TRBD1 (5 bases). This CDR3 region has 15 residues. Between the trimmed V and J ends, which lost 2 bases and 9 bases, there was a span of 17 bases. From germline, CDR1 is SGHAT and CDR2 FQNNGV. The CDR3 DNA is TGTGCCAGCAGCTTAACGACAGCTGCCCAGGGTGAGCAGTTCTTC. Its translation: CASSLTTAAQGEQFF.

The genes are TRBV3-1 and TRBJ2-1; TRBD2 is a possible D gene (7 bases). Per the germline V gene, CDR1 is LGHDT and CDR2 is YNNKEL (reference sequence). The CDR3 length is 14 residues. Deletions cut 6 bases from V and 3 bases from J, with 12 bases between. The CDR3 region has the DNA TGTGCCAGCAGGGAGGGGGGGGTCTACAATGAGCAGTTCTTC. Translation: CASREGGVYNEQFF.